This entry lists 32 T cell receptor beta chains sequenced from one sample in a study of T cells in Graves' hyperthyroidism and ophthalmopathy. RNA transcripts gave rise to amplified TCR beta CDR3 regions. Using the HTBI primer set, a first-round RT-PCR was run on the TCR CDR3. TCRdb redid the calling of the multiplex PCR reads with MiXCR, one entry per CDR3 protein. The table shows approximately 520,000 distinct CDR3 sequences, with approximately 25% occurring only once. The specimen was blood. These receptors came from a woman between 25 and 40 years old with Graves' ophthalmopathy.

The CDR3 protein is CASSLRSYGYTF. The CDR3 nucleotides read TGTGCCAGCAGCTTACGCAGCTATGGCTACACCTTC. V gene TRBV7-9 combines with J gene TRBJ1-2; D remains unclear. V gave up 2 bases and J gave up 4 bases, with 5 bases separating them. This CDR3 has 12 residues. Germline-derived CDR1 and CDR2 are SEHNR and FQNEAQ (reference sequence).

The genes are TRBV28 and TRBJ2-5; TRBD1 agrees at 11 bases. The V gene end was trimmed by 7 bases and the J gene end by 4 bases; junction bases not matched to a gene: 8. CDR3 length: 15 amino acids. Germline assignment: CDR1 MDHEN and CDR2 SYDVKM. CDR3 nucleotides: TGTGCCAGCATCCCCAGGGGACAGGGGGGAGAGACCCAGTACTTC. Encoded protein: CASIPRGQGGETQYF.

The V gene is TRBV2, the J gene TRBJ2-2, with D perhaps matching TRBD1 (5 bases). V was cut by 6 bases and J by 6 bases, with 11 bases left in between. The CDR3 totals 13 residues. Looked up from germline, CDR1 is SNHLY and CDR2 is FYNNEI. Here the CDR3 reads CASSSDMSGELFF. The CDR3 bases are TGTGCCAGCAGCTCGGACATGTCCGGGGAGCTGTTTTTT.

Comments on this clonotype: One end of the junction fails to match germline, which may point to a read error. CDR3 sequence: CASSMNRVTEVFF. Written as DNA, the CDR3 is TGTGCCAGTAGTATGAACAGGGTGACTGAAGTTTTCTTT. This rearrangement joins TRBV19 to TRBJ1-1, with D perhaps TRBD1 (6 bases). The germline CDR1 and CDR2 sequences are LNHDA and SQIVND (reference sequence). This CDR3 has 13 amino acids.

This clonotype was observed at least ten times. The rearrangement links TRBV24-1 to TRBJ1-1; perhaps TRBD1 as D (6 bases). V was pared by 10 bases and J by 3 bases, with 17 bases between. Per germline, CDR1 KGHDR and CDR2 SFDVKD. This CDR3 is built from 14 residues. DNA for the CDR3: TGTGCCACGCCGGAAGGGGGGAGATACACTGAAGCTTTCTTT. Protein: CATPEGGRYTEAFF.

The table lists this clonotype with many counts. The chain joins TRBV29-1 to TRBJ1-2; D might be TRBD1 (5 bases). Germline values: CDR1 SQVTM, CDR2 ANQGSEA. V lost 7 bases, J lost 4 bases, and 16 bases lay in between. There are 13 residues in the CDR3. CDR3 residues: CSAGTPGGYGYTF. The CDR3 DNA reads TGCAGCGCCGGGACTCCCGGGGGCTATGGCTACACCTTC. The full variable domain, with the rest looked up from reference TRBV29-1 and TRBJ1-2, is SAVISQKPSRDICQRGTSLTIQCQVDSQVTMMFWYRQQPGQSLTLIATANQGSEATYESGFVIDKFPISRPNLTFSTLTVSNMSPEDSSIYLCSAGTPGGYGYTFGSGTRLTVV.

The rearrangement joins TRBV2 to TRBJ2-7, with D perhaps given as TRBD1 or TRBD2 (5 bases each). The ends were cut back, 3 bases at V and 0 bases at J, with 18 bases in the middle. The CDR3 totals 17 residues. CDR1 and CDR2 from the germline V gene are SNHLY and FYNNEI. CDR3 in DNA: TGTGCCAGCAGTGATTATTGGGTCGTGGGGGTCTCCTACGAGCAGTACTTC. Its protein product is CASSDYWVVGVSYEQYF.

This clonotype was found many times. This chain uses TRBV19 with TRBJ1-1; 7 positions agree with TRBD1. The CDR3 contains 16 residues. The trim removed 5 bases at V and 4 bases at J, leaving 13 bases unmatched. Germline CDR1 is LNHDA and CDR2 is SQIVND (reference sequence). CDR3 sequence: CASSSIGGQILTEAFF. For the CDR3, the DNA is TGTGCCAGTAGTTCGATAGGGGGACAGATCCTCACTGAAGCTTTCTTT.

This chain links TRBV2 with TRBJ2-7; TRBD1 aligns across 9 bases. The CDR3 length is 14 residues. Germline V gene lookup returns CDR1 SNHLY and CDR2 FYNNEI. V lost 8 bases and J lost 2; bases outside the gene matches: 7. The CDR3 is CASGAGQGAYEQYF. The CDR3 DNA is TGTGCCAGCGGGGCGGGACAGGGAGCCTACGAGCAGTACTTC.

The sample holds many counts of this clonotype. J is TRBJ1-2 and V is TRBV19; possibly TRBD1 for D (6 bases). Germline V CDR1 and CDR2: LNHDA, SQIVND (reference sequence). V was shortened by 3 bases and J by 6 bases, with 17 bases between the two germline ends. The CDR3 is made up of 15 amino acids. The CDR3 loop is CASSMNGVAGDGYTF. DNA for the CDR3: TGTGCCAGTAGTATGAACGGCGTAGCAGGGGATGGCTACACCTTC.

This clonotype was counted between two and nine times. The V and J genes are TRBV7-8 and TRBJ1-3; D uncertain. Trimming took off 3 bases at V and 0 bases at J, with 9 bases between the two ends. CDR3 size: 15 residues. The V gene's germline CDR1 is SGHVS and CDR2 FQNEAQ. CDR3 region: CASSLVSHSGNTIYF. In nucleotides, the CDR3 is TGTGCCAGCAGCTTGGTCAGTCACTCTGGAAACACCATATATTTT.

This chain joins TRBV7-9 and TRBJ2-5; TRBD2 aligns across 9 bases. V trimming: 3 bases; J trimming: 4 bases; junction bases outside the gene matches: 3. Germline lookup yields CDR1 SEHNR and CDR2 FQNEAQ (reference sequence). The CDR3 has 14 amino acids. The CDR3 DNA sequence: TGTGCCAGCAGCTTGTTACTAGCGGGAGAGACCCAGTACTTC. As protein: CASSLLLAGETQYF.

This clonotype has ten or more counts. A clone one base away is much larger, so this may be a read error. This chain links TRBV7-2 with TRBJ2-5, with D perhaps TRBD1 or TRBD2 (5 bases each). The length of the CDR3 is 14 residues. Germline CDR1 is SGHTA and CDR2 is FQGNSA. The CDR3 loop is CASSSGQIQETKYF. CDR3 DNA sequence: TGTGCCAGCAGCTCGGGGCAGATCCAAGAGACCAAGTACTTC.

The chain is built from TRBV5-1 and TRBJ1-1; D uncertain. V lost 4 bases and J lost 1, with 14 bases in between. The CDR3 has 15 residues. The V gene's germline CDR1 is SGHRS and CDR2 YFSETQ. The CDR3 region is CASSAAGRTNTEAFF. The CDR3 region has the DNA TGCGCCAGCAGCGCCGCCGGCAGGACGAACACTGAAGCTTTCTTT.

The V and J genes are TRBV6-1 and TRBJ1-2; no firm D call. Germline V gene lookup returns CDR1 MNHNS and CDR2 SASEGT. V was shortened by 1 base and J by 7 bases, with 10 bases between the two germline ends. The CDR3 loop spans 13 amino acids. The CDR3 DNA reads as TGTGCCAGCAGTGAAGGCGTATTTTCTGGCTACACCTTC. Its protein is CASSEGVFSGYTF.

This clonotype appeared many times. The gene calls are TRBV24-1 and TRBJ1-5, with no clear D. Looked up from germline, CDR1 is KGHDR and CDR2 is SFDVKD. This CDR3 has 12 residues. Trimming pared 3 bases from V and 6 bases from J, leaving 5 bases between. The CDR3 sequence: CATSDSGQPQHF. In nucleotides, the CDR3 is TGTGCCACCAGTGATAGTGGTCAGCCCCAGCATTTT.

This chain joins TRBV6-2 or TRBV6-3 and TRBJ1-1; 8 nucleotides align to TRBD1. This CDR3 region has 15 residues. Germline loops: CDR1 MNHEY, CDR2 SVGEGT. J gave up 5 bases and V 2 bases, and 7 bases lay outside the gene matches. The CDR3 DNA sequence: TGTGCCAGCAGTTACGAAGACAGGGGATGGACTGAAGCTTTCTTT. This encodes CASSYEDRGWTEAFF.

The rearrangement uses TRBV6-1 and TRBJ1-2; 9 bases match TRBD1. The germline gives CDR1 MNHNS, CDR2 SASEGT. The CDR3 has 13 residues. The junction had 7 bases not matched to a gene; V was cut back by 7 bases and J by 7 bases. CDR3 region: CASTMGQGVGYTF. In DNA form, the CDR3 reads TGTGCCAGCACCATGGGACAGGGAGTTGGCTACACCTTC.

The V call is TRBV12-3 or TRBV12-4, the J call TRBJ1-6; D perhaps matches TRBD1 (5 bases). Trimming shortened V by 5 bases and J by 3 bases, and 14 bases separated the two germline ends. CDR3 length equals 16 residues. Here the CDR3 DNA reads TGTGCCAGCAGTCGGCTGGTGGGGGGCTATAATTCACCCCTCCACTTT. Translating gives CASSRLVGGYNSPLHF.

The J gene is TRBJ2-7, the V gene TRBV5-1; D is possibly TRBD2 (6 bases). Germline CDR1 and CDR2: SGHRS and YFSETQ. The CDR3 covers 16 residues. Trimming left V 4 bases short and J 3 bases short, with 20 bases between. CDR3: CASSEAPGEAGYEQYF. The CDR3 DNA follows: TGCGCCAGCAGCGAGGCCCCGGGGGAAGCCGGCTACGAGCAGTACTTC.

This clonotype was observed a few times. V is TRBV19 and J is TRBJ2-7, with 7 bases that match TRBD1. The V gene's germline CDR1 is LNHDA and CDR2 SQIVND (reference sequence). The CDR3 sequence is 14 residues long. V lost 6 bases and J lost 3; bases outside the gene matches: 8. The CDR3 loop reads CASSGTDPFYEQYF. CDR3 DNA sequence: TGTGCCAGTAGCGGGACAGACCCGTTCTACGAGCAGTACTTC. The variable domain in full, with the rest retrieved from reference TRBV19 and TRBJ2-7, is DGGITQSPKYLFRKEGQNVTLSCEQNLNHDAMYWYRQDPGQGLRLIYYSQIVNDFQKGDIAEGYSVSREKKESFPLTVTSAQKNPTAFYLCASSGTDPFYEQYFGPGTRLTVT.

The sample holds many counts of this clonotype. The chain has TRBV2 and TRBJ2-5; possibly TRBD1 for D (6 bases). The germline gives CDR1 SNHLY, CDR2 FYNNEI. V lost 7 bases and J 2 bases, leaving 11 bases between the germline ends. The CDR3 runs 13 residues. CDR3 amino acids: CASIPGQQETQYF. The CDR3 region has the DNA TGTGCCAGCATCCCGGGACAACAAGAGACCCAGTACTTC.

The rearrangement uses TRBV18 and TRBJ1-2; D not resolved. This CDR3 region has 15 residues. Deletions cut 0 bases from V and 0 bases from J, with 8 bases between. Germline V gene lookup returns CDR1 KGHSH and CDR2 LQKENI. The CDR3 spells CASSPPSAANYGYTF. The DNA of the CDR3 is TGTGCCAGCTCACCACCCTCGGCCGCTAACTATGGCTACACCTTC. Looking up the rest from reference TRBV18 and TRBJ1-2 gives the full variable domain: NAGVMQNPRHLVRRRGQEARLRCSPMKGHSHVYWYRQLPEEGLKFMVYLQKENIIDESGMPKERFSAEFPKEGPSILRIQQVVRGDSAAYFCASSPPSAANYGYTFGSGTRLTVV.

The chain combines TRBV5-1 with TRBJ1-2; D gene uncertain. The CDR3 sequence is 14 residues long. V lost 0 bases and J lost 6, with 12 bases in between. The germline CDR1 and CDR2 sequences are SGHRS and YFSETQ. The CDR3 bases are TGCGCCAGCAGCTTGGGTCAGGAAAACGATGGCTACACCTTC. Translating gives CASSLGQENDGYTF.

This clonotype was counted many times. The V call is TRBV12-3 or TRBV12-4, the J call TRBJ2-7; D remains unclear. V dropped 3 bases and J dropped 4 bases, with 10 bases sitting between them. The CDR3 is 13 amino acids. CDR3 loop: CASSFPVRYEQYF. The DNA of the CDR3 is TGTGCCAGCAGTTTCCCGGTGCGGTACGAGCAGTACTTC.

This clonotype appeared a few times. The rearrangement joins TRBV6-5 to TRBJ1-5, with a tentative D call TRBD1 (6 bases). Trimming removed 5 bases at V and 6 bases at J, with 14 bases between. Germline V CDR1 and CDR2: MNHEY, SVGAGI. This CDR3 region has 14 residues. CDR3 nucleotides: TGTGCCAGCAGTCGTGACAGGTACGGTCAGCCCCAGCATTTT. It translates to CASSRDRYGQPQHF.

This clonotype was seen at least ten times. The chain carries TRBV6-1 and TRBJ2-7; TRBD1 aligns across 7 bases. J lost 0 bases, V lost 4 bases, and 6 bases had no gene match. Germline values: CDR1 MNHNS, CDR2 SASEGT. The CDR3 has 15 residues. The CDR3: CASSAQGRSSYEQYF. The DNA of the CDR3 is TGTGCCAGCAGTGCACAGGGGCGAAGCTCCTACGAGCAGTACTTC.

The sample holds many counts of this clonotype. This chain connects TRBV28 to TRBJ1-2; 9 bases match TRBD1. Germline CDR1 and CDR2: MDHEN and SYDVKM. Unmatched junction bases numbered 10, after V lost 5 bases and J lost 6 bases. The CDR3 loop spans 15 amino acids. The CDR3 region has the DNA TGTGCCAGCAGTCAGTGGGGGGACAGGGTCCATGGCTACACCTTC. This codes for CASSQWGDRVHGYTF.

The CDR3 nucleotides read TGTGCCAGCAGCTTATGGGACAGGGACGCTGAAGCTTTCTTT. Amino acid sequence: CASSLWDRDAEAFF. V gene TRBV7-8 combines with J gene TRBJ1-1; 9 nucleotides line up with TRBD1. Looked up from germline, CDR1 is SGHVS and CDR2 is FQNEAQ. The CDR3 length is 14 residues. With 2 bases clipped from V and 6 bases from J, the junction kept 4 bases outside the gene matches.

This clonotype was counted many times. The chain combines TRBV12-3 or TRBV12-4 with TRBJ1-2; no clear D. Trimming cost V 2 bases and J 5 bases, with 6 bases left between them. The CDR3 covers 12 residues. The CDR3 nucleotides read TGTGCCAGCAGTTTACGGCAGTATGGCTACACCTTC. It specifies CASSLRQYGYTF.

This clonotype has a count of ten or more. The chain combines TRBV20-1 with TRBJ1-5; no clear D gene. The V gene lost 3 bases and the J gene lost 4 bases, with 10 bases spanning the gap. The length of the CDR3 is 13 residues. Germline V lookup: CDR1 DFQATT, CDR2 SNEGSKA (reference sequence). CDR3 DNA sequence: TGCAGTGCTAGCCCCACGGGGAATCAGCCCCAGCATTTT. It yields the protein CSASPTGNQPQHF.

In this sample, this clonotype turned up a few times. The chain is built from TRBV4-3 and TRBJ1-2; D gene unclear. Per germline, CDR1 LGHNA and CDR2 YSLEER. CDR3 length: 13 amino acids. Trimming left V 0 bases short and J 8 bases short, with 10 bases between. The DNA of the CDR3 is TGCGCCAGCAGCCAAGATCGGGCCCGGGGCTACACCTTC. Encoded protein: CASSQDRARGYTF.